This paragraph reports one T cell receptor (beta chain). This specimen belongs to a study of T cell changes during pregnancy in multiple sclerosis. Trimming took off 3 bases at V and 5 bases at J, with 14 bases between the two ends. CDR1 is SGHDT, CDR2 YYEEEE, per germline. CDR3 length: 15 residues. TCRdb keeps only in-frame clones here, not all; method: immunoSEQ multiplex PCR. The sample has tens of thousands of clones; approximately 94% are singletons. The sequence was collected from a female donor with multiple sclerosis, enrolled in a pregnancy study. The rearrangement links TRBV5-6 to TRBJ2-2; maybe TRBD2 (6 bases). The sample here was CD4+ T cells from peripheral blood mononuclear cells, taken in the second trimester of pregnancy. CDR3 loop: CASSSGGPLTGELFF. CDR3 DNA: TGTGCCAGCAGCTCCGGAGGGCCTTTAACCGGGGAGCTGTTTTTT.